This T cell receptor (beta chain) was sequenced during a study of blood T cell repertoires in COVID-19. About the study: Sites in the United States, Italy and Spain provided acute and convalescent COVID-19 samples.

The CDR3 has 15 residues. Per germline, CDR1 GTSNPN and CDR2 SVGIG (reference sequence). Trimming removed 1 base from V and 5 bases from J; junction bases left unmatched: 11. This clone counts as medium-sized. Study processing details: Amplified reference gene primers provided the basis for estimating nucleated cell counts. Some clones are missing from TCRdb's copy, which holds only in-frame ones; the method was immunoSEQ multiplex PCR. V, J and clone size were drawn from that table, and D and trimming were deduced from the DNA. The table includes tens of thousands of clones, around three quarters detected once.

The TCR originated in a woman between 55 and 75 years old in a cohort sampled during active or convalescent COVID-19. Sequencing was performed on peripheral blood. This chain links TRBV30 with TRBJ2-7; 7 bases map to TRBD1. The CDR3 region is CAWSGPGGRVDEQYF. The CDR3 nucleotides read TGTGCCTGGAGTGGACCAGGGGGACGCGTCGACGAGCAGTACTTC.